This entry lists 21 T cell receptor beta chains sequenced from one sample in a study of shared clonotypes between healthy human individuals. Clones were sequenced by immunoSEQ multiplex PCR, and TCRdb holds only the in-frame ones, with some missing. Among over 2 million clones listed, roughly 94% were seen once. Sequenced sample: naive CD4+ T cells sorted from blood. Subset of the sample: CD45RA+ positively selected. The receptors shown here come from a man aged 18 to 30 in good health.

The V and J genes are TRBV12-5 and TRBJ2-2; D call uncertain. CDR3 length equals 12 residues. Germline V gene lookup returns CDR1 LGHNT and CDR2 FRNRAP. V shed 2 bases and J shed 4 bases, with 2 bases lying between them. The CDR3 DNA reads TGTGCTAGTGGTTTGAGCACCGGGGAGCTGTTTTTT. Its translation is CASGLSTGELFF. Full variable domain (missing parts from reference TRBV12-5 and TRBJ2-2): DARVTQTPRHKVTEMGQEVTMRCQPILGHNTVFWYRQTMMQGLELLAYFRNRAPLDDSGMPKDRFSAEMPDATLATLKIQPSEPRDSAVYFCASGLSTGELFFGEGSRLTVL.

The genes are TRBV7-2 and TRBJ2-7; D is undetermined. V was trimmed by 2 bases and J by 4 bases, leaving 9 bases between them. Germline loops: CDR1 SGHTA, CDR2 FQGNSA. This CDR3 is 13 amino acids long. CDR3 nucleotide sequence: TGTGCCAGCAGCTTAAACGAATTATACGAGCAGTACTTC. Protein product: CASSLNELYEQYF.

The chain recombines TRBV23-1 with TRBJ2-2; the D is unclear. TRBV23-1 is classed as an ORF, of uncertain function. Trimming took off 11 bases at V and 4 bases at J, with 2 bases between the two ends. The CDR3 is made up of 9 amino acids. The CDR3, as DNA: TGCGCCCCCACCGGGGAGCTGTTTTTT. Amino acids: CAPTGELFF.

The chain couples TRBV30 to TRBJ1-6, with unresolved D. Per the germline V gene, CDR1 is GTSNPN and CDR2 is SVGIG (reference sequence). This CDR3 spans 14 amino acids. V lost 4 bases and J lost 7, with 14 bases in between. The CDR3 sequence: CAWKREGHNSPLHF. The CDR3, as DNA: TGTGCCTGGAAGAGGGAAGGTCACAATTCACCCCTCCACTTT.

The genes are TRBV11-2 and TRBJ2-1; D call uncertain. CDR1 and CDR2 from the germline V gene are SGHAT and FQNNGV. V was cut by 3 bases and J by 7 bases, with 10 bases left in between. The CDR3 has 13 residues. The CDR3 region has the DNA TGTGCCAGCAGCTTCATCTCTTGGAATGAGCAGTTCTTC. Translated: CASSFISWNEQFF.

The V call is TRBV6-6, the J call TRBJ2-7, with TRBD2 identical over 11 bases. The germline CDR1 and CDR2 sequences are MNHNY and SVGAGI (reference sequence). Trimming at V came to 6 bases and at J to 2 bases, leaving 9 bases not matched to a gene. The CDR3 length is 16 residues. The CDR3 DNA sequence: TGTGCCAGCAGCTCCGGGACTAGCGGAGTAACCTACGAGCAGTACTTC. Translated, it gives CASSSGTSGVTYEQYF.

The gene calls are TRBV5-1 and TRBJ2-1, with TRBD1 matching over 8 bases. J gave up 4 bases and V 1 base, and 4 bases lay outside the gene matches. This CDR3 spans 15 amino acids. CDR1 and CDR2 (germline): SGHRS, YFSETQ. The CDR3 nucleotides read TGCGCCAGCAGCTTGAGTACAGGGGGGTACAATGAGCAGTTCTTC. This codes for CASSLSTGGYNEQFF.

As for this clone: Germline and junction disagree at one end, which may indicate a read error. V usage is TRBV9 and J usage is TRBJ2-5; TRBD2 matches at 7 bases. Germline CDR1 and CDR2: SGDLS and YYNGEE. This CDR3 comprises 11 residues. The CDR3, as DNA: TGTGCCAGCAGCAACGGACTAGAACGGGACTTC. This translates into CASSNGLERDF.

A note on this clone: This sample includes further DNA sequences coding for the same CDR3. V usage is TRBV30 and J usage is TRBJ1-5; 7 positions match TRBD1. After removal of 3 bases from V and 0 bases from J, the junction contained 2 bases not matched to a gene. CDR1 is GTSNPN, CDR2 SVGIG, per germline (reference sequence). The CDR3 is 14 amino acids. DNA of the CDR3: TGTGCCTGGAGCCGGGACAGTAGCAATCAGCCCCAGCATTTT. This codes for CAWSRDSSNQPQHF.

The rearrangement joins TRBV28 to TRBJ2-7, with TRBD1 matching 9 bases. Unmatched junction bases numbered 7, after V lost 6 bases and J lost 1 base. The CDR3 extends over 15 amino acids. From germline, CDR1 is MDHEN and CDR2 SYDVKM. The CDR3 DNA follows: TGTGCCAGCAGAACTCCGGGACAGGGATCCTACGAGCAGTACTTC. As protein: CASRTPGQGSYEQYF.

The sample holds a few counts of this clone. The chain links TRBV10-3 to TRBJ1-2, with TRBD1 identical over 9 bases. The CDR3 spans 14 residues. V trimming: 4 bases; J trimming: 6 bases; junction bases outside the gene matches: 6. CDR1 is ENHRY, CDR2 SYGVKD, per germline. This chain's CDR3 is CAISGGQGVDGYTF. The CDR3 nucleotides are TGTGCCATCAGTGGGGGACAGGGAGTGGATGGCTACACCTTC.

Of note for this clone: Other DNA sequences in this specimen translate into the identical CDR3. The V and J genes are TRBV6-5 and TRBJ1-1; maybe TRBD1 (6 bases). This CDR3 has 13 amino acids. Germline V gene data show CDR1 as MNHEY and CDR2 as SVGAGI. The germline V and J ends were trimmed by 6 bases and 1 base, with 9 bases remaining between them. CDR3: CASSRGTNTEAFF. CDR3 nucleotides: TGTGCCAGCAGCAGGGGAACGAACACTGAAGCTTTCTTT.

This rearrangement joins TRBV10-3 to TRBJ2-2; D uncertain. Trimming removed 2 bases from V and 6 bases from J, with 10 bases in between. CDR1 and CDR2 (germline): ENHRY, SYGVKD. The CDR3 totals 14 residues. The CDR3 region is CAISEGLSAGELFF. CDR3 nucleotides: TGTGCCATCAGTGAGGGTCTCTCCGCCGGGGAGCTGTTTTTT.

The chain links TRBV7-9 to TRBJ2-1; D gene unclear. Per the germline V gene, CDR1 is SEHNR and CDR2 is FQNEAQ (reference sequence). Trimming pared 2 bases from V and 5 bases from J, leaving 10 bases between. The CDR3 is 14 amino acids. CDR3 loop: CASSLLGFDNEQFF. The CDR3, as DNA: TGTGCCAGCAGCTTATTGGGTTTCGACAATGAGCAGTTCTTC.

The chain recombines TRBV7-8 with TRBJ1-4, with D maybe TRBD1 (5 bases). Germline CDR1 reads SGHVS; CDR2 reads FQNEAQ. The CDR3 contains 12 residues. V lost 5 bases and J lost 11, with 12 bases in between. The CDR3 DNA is TGTGCCAGCAGCGGAGACAGCGCCAAACTGTTTTTT. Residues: CASSGDSAKLFF.

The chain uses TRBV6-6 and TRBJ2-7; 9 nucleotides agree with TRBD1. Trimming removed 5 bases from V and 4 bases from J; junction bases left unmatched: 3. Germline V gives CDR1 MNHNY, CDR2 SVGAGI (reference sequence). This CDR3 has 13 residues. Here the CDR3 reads CASSNRGQYEQYF. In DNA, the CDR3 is TGTGCCAGCAGTAACAGGGGGCAGTACGAGCAGTACTTC.

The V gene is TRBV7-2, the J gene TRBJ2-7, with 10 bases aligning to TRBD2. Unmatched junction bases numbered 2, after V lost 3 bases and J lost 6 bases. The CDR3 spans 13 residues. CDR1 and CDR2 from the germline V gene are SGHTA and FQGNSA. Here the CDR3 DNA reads TGTGCCAGCAGCTTCACTAGCGGGGCCGAGCAGTACTTC. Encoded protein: CASSFTSGAEQYF. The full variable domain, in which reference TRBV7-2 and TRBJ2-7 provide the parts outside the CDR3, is GAGVSQSPSNKVTEKGKDVELRCDPISGHTALYWYRQSLGQGLEFLIYFQGNSAPDKSGLPSDRFSAERTGGSVSTLTIQRTQQEDSAVYLCASSFTSGAEQYFGPGTRLTVT.

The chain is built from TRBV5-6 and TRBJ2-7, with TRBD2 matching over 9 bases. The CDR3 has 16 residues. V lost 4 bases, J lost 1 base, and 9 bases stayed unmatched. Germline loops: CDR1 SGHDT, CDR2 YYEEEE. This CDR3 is CASSPLPAGGSYEQYF. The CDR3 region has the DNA TGTGCCAGCAGCCCCCTCCCTGCGGGGGGGTCCTACGAGCAGTACTTC.

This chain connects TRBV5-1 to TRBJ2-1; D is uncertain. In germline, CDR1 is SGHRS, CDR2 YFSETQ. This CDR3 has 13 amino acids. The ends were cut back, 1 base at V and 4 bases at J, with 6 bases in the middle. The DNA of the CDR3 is TGCGCCAGCAGCTTGTCCTGGTACAATGAGCAGTTCTTC. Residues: CASSLSWYNEQFF.

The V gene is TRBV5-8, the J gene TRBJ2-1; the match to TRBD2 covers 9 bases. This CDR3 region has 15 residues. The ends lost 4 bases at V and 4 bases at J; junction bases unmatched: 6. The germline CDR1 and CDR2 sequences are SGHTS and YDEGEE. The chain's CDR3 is CASSRGTSMYNEQFF. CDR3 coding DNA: TGTGCCAGCAGCCGCGGGACTAGCATGTACAATGAGCAGTTCTTC.

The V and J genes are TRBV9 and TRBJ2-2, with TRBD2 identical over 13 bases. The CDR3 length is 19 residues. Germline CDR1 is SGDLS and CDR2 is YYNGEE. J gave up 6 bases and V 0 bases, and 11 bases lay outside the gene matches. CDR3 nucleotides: TGTGCCAGCAGCGTAGCTGGGACTAGCGGGACTCCAAGGGCCGGGGAGCTGTTTTTT. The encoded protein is CASSVAGTSGTPRAGELFF.